This T cell receptor (beta chain) was recovered during a study of blood T cell repertoires in COVID-19. This CDR3 has 17 amino acids. Trimming took 0 bases from V and 0 from J; bases not matched to a gene: 8. Using immunoSEQ multiplex PCR, the repertoire was profiled, and TCRdb retains in-frame clones only, with some absent. The sample yields 200,000 to 300,000 clones, approximately 82% seen once. The V and J genes are TRBV23-1 and TRBJ2-7; 7 bases align to TRBD2. Being an ORF, TRBV23-1 has a function that is uncertain. The receptor's source is a man aged 35-49 years who had recovered from COVID-19. Sequenced: peripheral blood. CDR3 coding DNA: TGCGCCAGCAGTCAATCTGTTTGGGGGGGACGCTCCTACGAGCAGTACTTC. Translated, it gives CASSQSVWGGRSYEQYF.